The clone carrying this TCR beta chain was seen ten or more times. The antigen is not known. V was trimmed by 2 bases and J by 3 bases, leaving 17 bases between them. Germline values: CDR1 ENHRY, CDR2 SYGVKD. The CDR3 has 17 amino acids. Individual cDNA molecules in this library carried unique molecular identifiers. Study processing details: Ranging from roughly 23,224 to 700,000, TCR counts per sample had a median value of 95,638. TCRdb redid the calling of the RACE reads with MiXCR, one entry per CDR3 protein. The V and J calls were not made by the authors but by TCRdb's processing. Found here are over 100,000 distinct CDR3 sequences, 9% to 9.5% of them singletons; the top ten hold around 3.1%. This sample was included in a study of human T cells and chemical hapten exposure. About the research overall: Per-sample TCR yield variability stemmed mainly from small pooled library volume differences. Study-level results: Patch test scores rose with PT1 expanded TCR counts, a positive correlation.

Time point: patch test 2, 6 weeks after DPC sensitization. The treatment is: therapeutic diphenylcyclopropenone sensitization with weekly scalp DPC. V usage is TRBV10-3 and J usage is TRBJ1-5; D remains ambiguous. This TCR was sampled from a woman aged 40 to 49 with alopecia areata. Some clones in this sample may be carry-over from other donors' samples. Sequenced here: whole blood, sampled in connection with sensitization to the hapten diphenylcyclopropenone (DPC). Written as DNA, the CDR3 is TGTGCCATCAGTGAGGGGTTCAGGACGGTCTCCAATCAGCCCCAGCATTTT. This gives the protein CAISEGFRTVSNQPQHF.